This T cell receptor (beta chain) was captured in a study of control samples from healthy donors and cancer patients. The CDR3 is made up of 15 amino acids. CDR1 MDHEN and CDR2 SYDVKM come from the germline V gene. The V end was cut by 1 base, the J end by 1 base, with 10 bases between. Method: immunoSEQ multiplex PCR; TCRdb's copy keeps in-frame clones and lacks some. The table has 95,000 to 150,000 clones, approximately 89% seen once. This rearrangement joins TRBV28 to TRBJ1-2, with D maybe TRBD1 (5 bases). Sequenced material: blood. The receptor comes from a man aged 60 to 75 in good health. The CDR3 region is CASSLSGAVNYGYTF. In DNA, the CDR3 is TGTGCCAGCAGTTTATCCGGGGCGGTTAACTATGGCTACACCTTC.